This T cell receptor (beta chain) was sequenced for a study of metastatic and nonmetastatic thyroid tumors. No treatment of any kind had been given to any patient before thyroid surgery. This clone was seen ten or more times. MiXCR re-clonotyped the PCR reads for TCRdb. The sample shows tens of thousands of clones, more than 15% of them seen only once. The sample taken for sequencing was blood. The receptor was isolated from a female donor with papillary thyroid cancer or a benign thyroid nodule (not recorded which). Some clones in this sample may be carry-over from other donors' samples.

In nucleotides, the CDR3 is TGCGCCAGCAGCTATCAGGGGGCAGGAGAGACCCAGTACTTC. Encoded protein: CASSYQGAGETQYF. This chain uses TRBV5-1 with TRBJ2-5; 8 bases match TRBD1. The CDR3 totals 14 residues. J was trimmed by 4 bases and V by 3 bases; bases with no gene match: 5. Germline V CDR1 and CDR2: SGHRS, YFSETQ.